These 19 T cell receptor beta chains were all obtained from the same sample, sequenced in a study of monozygotic twins with inflammatory bowel disease. TCRdb re-called the 5' RACE reads and catalogs CDR3 proteins one per entry, DNA excluded. The repertoire table contains about 380,000 distinct CDR3 sequences. The sequencing input was blood. Receptors were obtained from a human donor with ulcerative colitis or Crohn's disease, or a healthy co-twin of an affected twin (not recorded which).

The chain joins TRBV7-3 to TRBJ2-1; TCRdb's D gene call, TRBD2, goes unchecked for lack of DNA. The germline CDR1 and CDR2 sequences are SGHTA and FQGTGA. This CDR3 contains 13 residues. CDR3 protein: CASSPSTGGEQFF.

J is TRBJ2-2 and V is TRBV25-1; TCRdb gives TRBD2 as the D gene, but with no DNA this cannot be confirmed. The CDR3 covers 12 residues. Germline V gives CDR1 MGHDK, CDR2 SYGVNS. CDR3 amino acids: CASSVTSGKLFF.

The chain is built from TRBV7-9 and TRBJ2-3; the D call of TRBD1 rests on TCRdb alone, since no DNA is present to check it. CDR3 size: 15 residues. The V gene's germline CDR1 is SEHNR and CDR2 FQNEAQ (reference sequence). CDR3 residues: CASSLVPGDQDTQYF.

This chain links TRBV12-3 or TRBV12-4 with TRBJ2-3; TCRdb lists TRBD2, though no DNA is available to test this call. The length of the CDR3 is 16 residues. CDR3 protein: CASSSTSGGRRDTQYF.

The chain uses TRBV10-3 and TRBJ2-7; TCRdb selects TRBD1, and the lack of DNA leaves this call unchecked. This CDR3 has 14 residues. The germline gives CDR1 ENHRY, CDR2 SYGVKD. The CDR3 sequence is CAIRRGGDSYEQYF.

The gene calls are TRBV6-1 and TRBJ2-6; TCRdb's D call of TRBD1 is untestable without DNA. Germline CDR1 MNHNS, CDR2 SASEGT. The CDR3 sequence is 15 residues long. Here the CDR3 reads CASLTVISGANVLTF.

The chain links TRBV7-3 to TRBJ1-1. This CDR3 is 16 amino acids long. Germline lookup yields CDR1 SGHTA and CDR2 FQGTGA. CDR3 loop: CASSLWPNAGTSEAFF.

The chain employs TRBV5-1 and TRBJ2-3; the D gene TCRdb calls, TRBD2, cannot be checked with no DNA. The germline V gene encodes CDR1 SGHRS and CDR2 YFSETQ. The CDR3 has 16 residues. The CDR3 here is CASSYAGTSGPDTQYF.

V is TRBV18 and J is TRBJ2-7; the TCRdb call, TRBD1, lacks DNA for checking. CDR1 KGHSH and CDR2 LQKENI come from the germline V gene. CDR3 length equals 13 residues. The CDR3 sequence: CASSPTGIYEQYF.

V is TRBV10-3 and J is TRBJ2-5; TCRdb gives TRBD1 as the D gene, but with no DNA this cannot be confirmed. The CDR3 has 13 amino acids. Germline CDR1 ENHRY, CDR2 SYGVKD. The CDR3 loop is CATSGQRQETQYF.

This chain links TRBV9 with TRBJ2-1. Germline values: CDR1 SGDLS, CDR2 YYNGEE. The CDR3 spans 16 residues. This CDR3 reads CASTSGRSLGYNEQFF.

The chain recombines TRBV6-2 or TRBV6-3 with TRBJ2-1; TCRdb outputs TRBD1, but without DNA this stays unchecked. This CDR3 contains 15 residues. The germline CDR1 and CDR2 sequences are MNHEY and SVGEGT. The CDR3 sequence is CASSYDPGRGNEQFF.

V gene TRBV24-1 combines with J gene TRBJ2-7; with no DNA, the TCRdb D assignment of TRBD2 cannot be verified. CDR1 is KGHDR and CDR2 is SFDVKD in the germline V gene. The CDR3 runs 16 residues. CDR3: CATSEGLAGGIYEQYF.

The V and J genes are TRBV7-2 and TRBJ2-1. Germline CDR1 and CDR2: SGHTA and FQGNSA. The CDR3 spans 15 residues. The CDR3 loop is CASSPRVGAYNEQFF. Supplemented by reference TRBV7-2 and TRBJ2-1, the full variable domain reads GAGVSQSPSNKVTEKGKDVELRCDPISGHTALYWYRQSLGQGLEFLIYFQGNSAPDKSGLPSDRFSAERTGGSVSTLTIQRTQQEDSAVYLCASSPRVGAYNEQFFGPGTRLTVL.

The V gene is TRBV6-2 or TRBV6-3, the J gene TRBJ2-7; the D gene TCRdb calls, TRBD1, cannot be checked with no DNA. Germline CDR1 and CDR2: MNHEY and SVGEGT. The CDR3 sequence is 15 residues long. The CDR3 protein is CASSPRRGASYEQYF.

This rearrangement joins TRBV6-5 to TRBJ1-1; TCRdb gives TRBD1 as the D gene, but with no DNA this cannot be confirmed. Germline CDR1 and CDR2: MNHEY and SVGAGI. The CDR3 spans 15 residues. CDR3: CASSYSKRGVTEAFF.

The gene calls are TRBV29-1 and TRBJ1-3. The CDR3 loop spans 14 amino acids. The germline CDR1 and CDR2 sequences are SQVTM and ANQGSEA. The CDR3: CSATGTAGSSTIYF.

The chain joins TRBV7-2 to TRBJ2-1; TCRdb indicates TRBD2, and absent DNA this call remains unverified. CDR3 length: 15 residues. The germline V gene has CDR1 SGHTA and CDR2 FQGNSA. CDR3 sequence reads: CASSVGGGEYNEQFF.

This rearrangement joins TRBV5-1 to TRBJ1-1; TCRdb selects TRBD1, and the lack of DNA leaves this call unchecked. The germline V gene encodes CDR1 SGHRS and CDR2 YFSETQ. This CDR3 spans 17 amino acids. CDR3 region: CASSPMPPGQGDTEAFF.